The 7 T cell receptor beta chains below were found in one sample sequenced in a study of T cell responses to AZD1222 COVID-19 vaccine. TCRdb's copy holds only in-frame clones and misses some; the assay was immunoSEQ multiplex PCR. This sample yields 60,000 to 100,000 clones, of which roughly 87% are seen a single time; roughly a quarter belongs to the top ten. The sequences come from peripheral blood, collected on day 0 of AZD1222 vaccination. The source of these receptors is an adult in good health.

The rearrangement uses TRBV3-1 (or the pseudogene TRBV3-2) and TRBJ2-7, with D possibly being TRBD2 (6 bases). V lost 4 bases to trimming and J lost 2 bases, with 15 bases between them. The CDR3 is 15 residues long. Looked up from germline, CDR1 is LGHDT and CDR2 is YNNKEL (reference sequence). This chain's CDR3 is CASSPTPEGTYEQYF. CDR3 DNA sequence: TGTGCCAGCAGCCCTACTCCGGAGGGGACCTACGAGCAGTACTTC.

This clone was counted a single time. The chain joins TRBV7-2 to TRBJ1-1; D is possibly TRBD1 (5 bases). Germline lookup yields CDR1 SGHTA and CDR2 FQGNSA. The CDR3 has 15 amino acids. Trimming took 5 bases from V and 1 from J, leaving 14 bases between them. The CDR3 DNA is TGTGCCAGCAGCCTCCTAAGGGGTCGGAACACTGAAGCTTTCTTT. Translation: CASSLLRGRNTEAFF.

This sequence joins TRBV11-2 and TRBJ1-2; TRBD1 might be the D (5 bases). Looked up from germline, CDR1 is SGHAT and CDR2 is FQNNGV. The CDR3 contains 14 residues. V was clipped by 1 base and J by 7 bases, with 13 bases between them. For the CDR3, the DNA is TGTGCCAGCAGCTTAGGAGGGTCCAGGGCTGGCTACACCTTC. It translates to CASSLGGSRAGYTF.

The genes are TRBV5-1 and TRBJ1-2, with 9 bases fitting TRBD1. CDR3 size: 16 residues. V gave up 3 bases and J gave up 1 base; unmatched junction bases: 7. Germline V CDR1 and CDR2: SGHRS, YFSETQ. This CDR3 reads CASSSVGGQGNYGYTF. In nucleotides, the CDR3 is TGCGCCAGCAGCTCGGTAGGGGGACAGGGTAACTATGGCTACACCTTC.

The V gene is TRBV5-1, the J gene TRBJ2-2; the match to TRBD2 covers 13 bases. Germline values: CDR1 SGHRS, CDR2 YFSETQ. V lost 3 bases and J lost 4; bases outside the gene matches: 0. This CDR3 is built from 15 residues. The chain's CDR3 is CASSWTSGGTGELFF. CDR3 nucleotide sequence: TGCGCCAGCAGCTGGACTAGCGGGGGCACCGGGGAGCTGTTTTTT.

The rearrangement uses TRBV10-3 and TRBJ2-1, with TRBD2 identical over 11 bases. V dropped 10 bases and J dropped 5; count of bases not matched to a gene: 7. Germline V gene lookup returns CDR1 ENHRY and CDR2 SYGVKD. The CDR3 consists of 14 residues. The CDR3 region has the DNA TGTGCCACCCAGGGGACTAGCGGAAACAATGAGCAGTTCTTC. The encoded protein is CATQGTSGNNEQFF.

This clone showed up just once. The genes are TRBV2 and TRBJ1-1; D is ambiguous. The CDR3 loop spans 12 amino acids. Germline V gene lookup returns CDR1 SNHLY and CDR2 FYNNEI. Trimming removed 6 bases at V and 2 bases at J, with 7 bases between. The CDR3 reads CASRVSNTEAFF. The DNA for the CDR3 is TGTGCCAGCAGGGTCAGCAACACTGAAGCTTTCTTT.